A single sample gave rise to the 26 T cell receptor beta chains below, sequenced in a study of cytomegalovirus exposure and HLA in healthy donors. With 60 Vbeta and 13 Jbeta primers, the PCR was carried out. The repertoire was sequenced with immunoSEQ multiplex PCR; TCRdb's copy has only in-frame clones and lacks some. The table lists around 210,000 clones, with about 0.9% in the top ten. The sample was PBMCs. Receptor source: a woman aged 25 to 45 in good health and CMV-seropositive.

J is TRBJ2-7 and V is TRBV5-1; TRBD2 matches at 11 bases. The CDR3 has 15 residues. In germline, CDR1 is SGHRS, CDR2 YFSETQ. V shed 4 bases, J shed 2 bases, and the junction held 5 bases outside the gene matches. The CDR3 is CASSTGLAETYEQYF. The DNA of the CDR3 is TGCGCCAGCAGCACGGGACTAGCGGAGACCTACGAGCAGTACTTC.

The CDR3 region has the DNA TGTGCCAGCAGCTTGGGTGGGGAGGGGAACAATGAGCAGTTCTTC. Translation: CASSLGGEGNNEQFF. The genes are TRBV5-4 and TRBJ2-1; 7 bases agree with TRBD2. The V and J ends lost 0 bases and 5 bases, in that order; junction bases with no gene match: 5. The CDR3 is made up of 15 amino acids. CDR1 is SGHNT and CDR2 is YYREEE in the germline V gene (reference sequence).

The chain uses TRBV5-6 and TRBJ2-5; D call uncertain. V was cut by 0 bases and J by 4 bases, with 7 bases left in between. Germline CDR1 is SGHDT and CDR2 is YYEEEE. The CDR3 spans 13 residues. The CDR3 sequence is CASSLGHRETQYF. In DNA form, the CDR3 reads TGTGCCAGCAGCTTGGGACATCGAGAGACCCAGTACTTC.

This chain joins TRBV5-4 and TRBJ1-6, with 9 positions matching TRBD1. The germline V gene encodes CDR1 SGHNT and CDR2 YYREEE (reference sequence). J gave up 7 bases and V 3 bases, and 2 bases lay outside the gene matches. The CDR3 runs to 14 residues. This CDR3 reads CASSWDRENSPLHF. Here the CDR3 DNA reads TGTGCCAGCAGCTGGGACAGGGAAAATTCACCCCTCCACTTT.

V gene TRBV5-6 combines with J gene TRBJ1-3, with D possibly matching TRBD1 (5 bases). Trimming pared 4 bases from V and 4 bases from J, leaving 15 bases between. This CDR3 spans 15 amino acids. Per germline, CDR1 SGHDT and CDR2 YYEEEE. CDR3 protein: CASSTTQAPGNTIYF. In DNA, the CDR3 is TGTGCCAGCAGCACAACACAGGCCCCCGGAAACACCATATATTTT.

This chain joins TRBV5-6 and TRBJ1-2, with a tentative D call TRBD1 (6 bases). The germline V and J ends were trimmed by 0 bases and 4 bases, with 10 bases remaining between them. This CDR3 has 14 residues. Germline V lookup: CDR1 SGHDT, CDR2 YYEEEE. The CDR3 sequence: CASSLAGEGYGYTF. The CDR3 bases are TGTGCCAGCAGCTTGGCAGGGGAGGGCTATGGCTACACCTTC.

V and J are TRBV5-1 and TRBJ1-2; TRBD1 agrees at 7 bases. The V segment lost 4 bases and the J segment 2 bases; nucleotides outside the gene matches: 11. The CDR3 has 16 residues. Germline CDR1 and CDR2: SGHRS and YFSETQ. CDR3: CASSSTGRGTNYGYTF. The CDR3 nucleotides are TGCGCCAGCAGCAGCACCGGCAGGGGGACAAACTATGGCTACACCTTC. Complete variable domain (other parts from reference TRBV5-1 and TRBJ1-2): KAGVTQTPRYLIKTRGQQVTLSCSPISGHRSVSWYQQTPGQGLQFLFEYFSETQRNKGNFPGRFSGRQFSNSRSEMNVSTLELGDSALYLCASSSTGRGTNYGYTFGSGTRLTVV.

This rearrangement joins TRBV29-1 to TRBJ2-7, with D possibly being TRBD2 (5 bases). Germline lookup yields CDR1 SQVTM and CDR2 ANQGSEA. V lost 3 bases to trimming and J lost 6 bases, with 18 bases between them. The CDR3 runs 14 residues. CDR3 residues: CSVEESEGIGEQYF. The CDR3 DNA follows: TGCAGCGTTGAGGAGTCAGAGGGTATTGGCGAGCAGTACTTC.

The CDR3 sequence is CASRPTRYNEQFF. DNA for the CDR3: TGTGCCAGCAGACCTACTCGGTACAATGAGCAGTTCTTC. V is TRBV6-5 and J is TRBJ2-1; D unclear. V lost 6 bases and J 4 bases, leaving 10 bases between the germline ends. This CDR3 is built from 13 residues. Germline V gene data show CDR1 as MNHEY and CDR2 as SVGAGI.

V and J are TRBV7-2 and TRBJ2-2; 10 bases align to TRBD2. The CDR3 runs to 17 residues. Germline loops: CDR1 SGHTA, CDR2 FQGNSA. V shed 6 bases, J shed 5 bases, and the junction held 12 bases outside the gene matches. In DNA form, the CDR3 reads TGTGCCAGCAGATTCAAAGCGGGGGGGCCGAGTACCGGGGAGCTGTTTTTT. As protein: CASRFKAGGPSTGELFF.

The V call is TRBV7-2, the J call TRBJ2-7, with D possibly being TRBD2 (7 bases). CDR1 is SGHTA and CDR2 is FQGNSA in the germline V gene. This CDR3 has 14 residues. The V and J ends lost 2 bases and 4 bases respectively, with 12 bases between them. For the CDR3, the DNA is TGTGCCAGCAGCTTAAGGGGGGGCGGGTACGAGCAGTACTTC. Translating it yields CASSLRGGGYEQYF.

CDR3 sequence (DNA): TGTGCCAGCAGTTCAGACAGGGTAAACGGTCAGCCCCAGCATTTT. Translated: CASSSDRVNGQPQHF. The chain is built from TRBV2 and TRBJ1-5, with 7 bases aligning to TRBD1. V lost 5 bases and J lost 6; bases outside the gene matches: 10. Per the germline V gene, CDR1 is SNHLY and CDR2 is FYNNEI. There are 15 residues in the CDR3.

The rearrangement uses TRBV12-5 and TRBJ2-4; tentatively, D is TRBD1 (6 bases). The CDR3 runs to 15 residues. CDR1 is LGHNT, CDR2 FRNRAP, per germline. Trimming took 8 bases from V and 9 from J, leaving 23 bases between them. The CDR3: CASRISIETGGIQYF. The CDR3 nucleotides read TGTGCTAGTAGGATTTCCATCGAGACAGGCGGCATTCAGTACTTC. Full variable domain (rest looked up from reference TRBV12-5 and TRBJ2-4): DARVTQTPRHKVTEMGQEVTMRCQPILGHNTVFWYRQTMMQGLELLAYFRNRAPLDDSGMPKDRFSAEMPDATLATLKIQPSEPRDSAVYFCASRISIETGGIQYFGAGTRLSVL.

This chain connects TRBV5-4 to TRBJ2-1; D possibly corresponds to TRBD2 (6 bases). V was cut by 0 bases and J by 5 bases, with 15 bases left in between. Germline V gives CDR1 SGHNT, CDR2 YYREEE (reference sequence). This CDR3 has 16 residues. The CDR3 region has the DNA TGTGCCAGCAGCTTGGGGGGGGTTGCGGTCCACAATGAGCAGTTCTTC. Amino acids: CASSLGGVAVHNEQFF.

The chain is built from TRBV27 and TRBJ1-5, with D perhaps TRBD1 (5 bases). The CDR3 has 13 amino acids. Looked up from germline, CDR1 is MNHEY and CDR2 is SMNVEV (reference sequence). V lost 5 bases and J 7 bases, leaving 12 bases between the germline ends. The CDR3, as DNA: TGTGCCAGCAGTCAGTCGACAGTGCAGCCCCAGCATTTT. Its translation: CASSQSTVQPQHF.

This chain connects TRBV14 to TRBJ2-7, with 9 bases that match TRBD1. The CDR3 sequence is 15 residues long. Germline V gene sequence: CDR1 SGHDN, CDR2 FVKESK. V was clipped by 1 base and J by 12 bases; unmatched bases: 13. CDR3 amino acids: CASSQGVPGQGSPYF. The CDR3 DNA follows: TGTGCCAGCAGCCAAGGGGTGCCGGGACAGGGATCTCCGTACTTC. Together with reference TRBV14 and TRBJ2-7, the CDR3 gives the full variable domain: EAGVTQFPSHSVIEKGQTVTLRCDPISGHDNLYWYRRVMGKEIKFLLHFVKESKQDESGMPNNRFLAERTGGTYSTLKVQPAELEDSGVYFCASSQGVPGQGSPYFGPGTRLTVT.

The V call is TRBV29-1, the J call TRBJ2-1; TRBD1 matches 7 bases. The CDR3 sequence is 14 residues long. CDR1 is SQVTM, CDR2 ANQGSEA, per germline. Trimming removed 6 bases from V and 8 bases from J; junction bases left unmatched: 13. CDR3 DNA sequence: TGCAGCGTCGCCCGATCGACAGGGCACGATGAGCAGTTCTTC. This sequence encodes CSVARSTGHDEQFF.

The chain is built from TRBV11-2 and TRBJ2-5, with 11 positions matching TRBD1. CDR3 length equals 16 residues. Trimming at V came to 2 bases and at J to 5 bases, leaving 7 bases not matched to a gene. The V gene's germline CDR1 is SGHAT and CDR2 FQNNGV. The CDR3 DNA reads as TGTGCCAGCAGCTTAAAGTGGACAGGGGGCAGGGAGACCCAGTACTTC. Encoded protein: CASSLKWTGGRETQYF. Looking up the rest from reference TRBV11-2 and TRBJ2-5 gives the full variable domain: EAGVAQSPRYKIIEKRQSVAFWCNPISGHATLYWYQQILGQGPKLLIQFQNNGVVDDSQLPKDRFSAERLKGVDSTLKIQPAKLEDSAVYLCASSLKWTGGRETQYFGPGTRLLVL.

The chain couples TRBV4-1 to TRBJ2-5, with 7 bases fitting TRBD2. The CDR3 has 14 residues. V lost 5 bases to trimming and J lost 7 bases; unmatched junction nucleotides: 10. Germline V gives CDR1 MGHRA, CDR2 YSYEKL. The CDR3 sequence is CASSSQGEGTTQYF. The CDR3 DNA sequence: TGCGCCAGCAGCTCCCAAGGGGAGGGGACGACCCAGTACTTC.

Of note for this clone: Other DNA sequences in this specimen translate into the identical CDR3. The gene calls are TRBV9 and TRBJ2-3, with TRBD2 matching 8 bases. CDR1 is SGDLS, CDR2 YYNGEE, per germline. The CDR3 has 16 amino acids. After removal of 0 bases from V and 0 bases from J, the junction contained 3 bases not matched to a gene. CDR3 amino acids: CASSVGSGVSTDTQYF. CDR3 DNA: TGTGCCAGCAGCGTAGGTAGCGGGGTGAGCACAGATACGCAGTATTTT. Supplemented by reference TRBV9 and TRBJ2-3, the full variable domain reads DSGVTQTPKHLITATGQRVTLRCSPRSGDLSVYWYQQSLDQGLQFLIQYYNGEERAKGNILERFSAQQFPDLHSELNLSSLELGDSALYFCASSVGSGVSTDTQYFGPGTRLTVL.

The rearrangement links TRBV6-5 to TRBJ2-7; weak D call: TRBD1 (5 bases). The V gene lost 6 bases and the J gene lost 0 bases, with 12 bases spanning the gap. CDR1 MNHEY and CDR2 SVGAGI come from the germline V gene. This CDR3 region has 14 residues. CDR3 DNA sequence: TGTGCCAGCAGACGACCAGGGTTCTCCTACGAGCAGTACTTC. Amino acids: CASRRPGFSYEQYF.

The chain couples TRBV6-1 to TRBJ1-5; 8 bases match TRBD1. Per germline, CDR1 MNHNS and CDR2 SASEGT. The CDR3 runs to 16 residues. V was clipped by 4 bases and J by 1 base; unmatched bases: 6. The CDR3 nucleotides are TGTGCCAGCAGTGTGTCCAGGGGGCTGAGCAATCAGCCCCAGCATTTT. This sequence encodes CASSVSRGLSNQPQHF.

This sequence joins TRBV7-2 and TRBJ2-7, with 7 bases fitting TRBD1. V was clipped by 5 bases and J by 1 base; unmatched bases: 8. Germline V gene data show CDR1 as SGHTA and CDR2 as FQGNSA. The CDR3 sequence is 15 residues long. The CDR3 reads CASSGRGSGSYEQYF. CDR3 nucleotide sequence: TGTGCCAGCAGCGGCAGGGGGTCCGGTTCCTACGAGCAGTACTTC.

As for this clone: Additional DNA sequences in this sample encode the identical CDR3. The V call is TRBV7-9, the J call TRBJ2-3; 11 bases map to TRBD2. Trimming at V came to 1 base and at J to 3 bases, leaving 0 bases not matched to a gene. The CDR3 totals 15 residues. Germline V gene data show CDR1 as SEHNR and CDR2 as FQNEAQ (reference sequence). CDR3 loop: CASSLVAGGTDTQYF. The CDR3, as DNA: TGTGCCAGCAGCTTAGTAGCGGGAGGGACAGATACGCAGTATTTT.

The rearrangement joins TRBV9 to TRBJ1-2; D may be TRBD1 (6 bases). Germline V gene sequence: CDR1 SGDLS, CDR2 YYNGEE. Trimming took 1 base from V and 6 from J, leaving 10 bases between them. CDR3 size: 13 residues. The CDR3 DNA reads as TGTGCCAGCAGCGTACTATCAGGGGATGGCTACACCTTC. Amino acids: CASSVLSGDGYTF.

This sequence joins TRBV5-1 and TRBJ1-5; 7 positions match TRBD1. CDR1 SGHRS and CDR2 YFSETQ come from the germline V gene. With V trimmed by 2 bases and J by 4 bases, 3 bases remained unmatched. The CDR3 has 14 residues. The CDR3 spells CASSLGQENQPQHF. In DNA form, the CDR3 reads TGCGCCAGCAGCTTAGGACAGGAGAATCAGCCCCAGCATTTT. The full variable domain, with the rest looked up from reference TRBV5-1 and TRBJ1-5, is KAGVTQTPRYLIKTRGQQVTLSCSPISGHRSVSWYQQTPGQGLQFLFEYFSETQRNKGNFPGRFSGRQFSNSRSEMNVSTLELGDSALYLCASSLGQENQPQHFGDGTRLSIL.